The 16 T cell receptor beta chains below all came from one sample that was sequenced in a study of human T cells and chemical hapten exposure. TCRdb analysed the RACE reads with MiXCR anew, one entry per CDR3 protein. In the table there are about 82,000 distinct CDR3 sequences, approximately 10% of which are singletons. Time point given: patch test 3, about 24 weeks after DPC sensitization. Treatment denoted: therapeutic diphenylcyclopropenone sensitization with weekly scalp DPC. The source material was whole blood, sampled in connection with sensitization to the hapten diphenylcyclopropenone (DPC). These receptors were collected from a woman between 45 and 60 years old with alopecia areata. Some clones in this sample may be carry-over from other donors' samples.

This clonotype was detected many times. The gene calls are TRBV29-1 and TRBJ1-5; 7 bases align to TRBD1. J gave up 4 bases and V 6 bases, and 6 bases lay outside the gene matches. The CDR3 is 13 amino acids. Germline V gene data show CDR1 as SQVTM and CDR2 as ANQGSEA. The CDR3 coding sequence is TGCAGCGTCAGAACAGGGGTTAATCAGCCCCAGCATTTT. As protein: CSVRTGVNQPQHF.

This clonotype occurred many times. This chain joins TRBV7-9 and TRBJ1-4; D gene unclear. V was trimmed by 2 bases and J by 5 bases, leaving 9 bases between them. CDR1 is SEHNR, CDR2 FQNEAQ, per germline (reference sequence). The CDR3 sequence is 14 residues long. The CDR3 DNA reads TGTGCCAGCAGCTTACGGAACGAGAATGAAAAACTGTTTTTT. This encodes CASSLRNENEKLFF.

The rearrangement uses TRBV28 and TRBJ2-7; the D gene is possibly TRBD1 (6 bases). Looked up from germline, CDR1 is MDHEN and CDR2 is SYDVKM. This CDR3 has 16 amino acids. V lost 2 bases and J lost 0, with 14 bases in between. CDR3 residues: CASSLRGGYSSYEQYF. As DNA, the CDR3 is TGTGCCAGCAGTTTAAGAGGGGGTTACAGCTCCTACGAGCAGTACTTC.

This clonotype was picked up a small number of times. The chain carries TRBV21-1 and TRBJ1-1; TRBD1, as called in the table, went unchecked against the DNA. TRBV21-1 is a recognized pseudogene. The CDR3 consists of 16 residues. CDR3 nucleotides: TGTGCCAGCAGCAAAGGTGGGCAGGGGGCGAACACTGAAGCTTTCTTT. It codes for CASSKGGQGANTEAFF.

The chain uses TRBV7-3 and TRBJ2-2, with 13 bases fitting TRBD2. The CDR3 contains 18 residues. Trimming removed 4 bases from V and 3 bases from J; junction bases left unmatched: 8. Per the germline V gene, CDR1 is SGHTA and CDR2 is FQGTGA. CDR3 sequence: CASSSRLAGGADTGELFF. CDR3 DNA: TGTGCCAGCAGCTCCCGACTAGCGGGAGGAGCGGACACCGGGGAGCTGTTTTTT.

A few counts support this clonotype. V is TRBV7-8 and J is TRBJ2-3; D gene uncertain. V was clipped by 1 base and J by 4 bases, with 6 bases between them. The length of the CDR3 is 13 residues. Germline CDR1 and CDR2: SGHVS and FQNEAQ. The CDR3 sequence: CASSLDRSDTQYF. In nucleotides, the CDR3 is TGTGCCAGCAGCTTAGATCGGTCAGATACGCAGTATTTT.

This CDR3 is CASSPAGAVTEAFF. The CDR3 bases are TGTGCCAGCAGTCCCGCAGGGGCAGTCACTGAAGCTTTCTTT. The chain employs TRBV28 and TRBJ1-1; maybe TRBD1 (6 bases). The CDR3 totals 14 residues. The germline gives CDR1 MDHEN, CDR2 SYDVKM. Between the trimmed V and J ends, which lost 5 bases and 4 bases, there was a span of 14 bases.

This clonotype was seen only a few times. Here the CDR3 DNA reads TGTGCCAGTAAGGGGTCTAGCGGAGTGCCTGGGGAGCTGTTTTTT. Its translation: CASKGSSGVPGELFF. The gene calls are TRBV19 and TRBJ2-2; 7 bases agree with TRBD2. Trimming cost V 7 bases and J 8 bases; bases outside gene matches: 13. CDR3 length equals 15 residues. Germline-derived CDR1 and CDR2 are LNHDA and SQIVND (reference sequence). The full variable domain, its missing parts supplied by reference TRBV19 and TRBJ2-2, is DGGITQSPKYLFRKEGQNVTLSCEQNLNHDAMYWYRQDPGQGLRLIYYSQIVNDFQKGDIAEGYSVSREKKESFPLTVTSAQKNPTAFYLCASKGSSGVPGELFFGEGSRLTVL.

Many counts were recorded for this clonotype. The V gene is TRBV20-1, the J gene TRBJ2-6; the D is unclear. The CDR3 covers 17 residues. Trimming removed 6 bases from V and 0 bases from J, with 18 bases in between. Germline CDR1 is DFQATT and CDR2 is SNEGSKA (reference sequence). The DNA of the CDR3 is TGCAGTGCCCAGACAAGCACAATCGCCTCTGGGGCCAACGTCCTGACTTTC. This codes for CSAQTSTIASGANVLTF.

This clonotype was counted many times. This chain connects TRBV19 to TRBJ2-7; maybe TRBD1 (6 bases). The CDR3 is made up of 12 amino acids. Germline V gene lookup returns CDR1 LNHDA and CDR2 SQIVND (reference sequence). Trimming cost V 5 bases and J 6 bases, with 11 bases left between them. CDR3 DNA sequence: TGTGCCAGTAGTCTCCAGGGGATCGAGCAGTACTTC. Translation: CASSLQGIEQYF.

J is TRBJ2-7 and V is TRBV20-1; the D gene is possibly TRBD2 (6 bases). The CDR3 is made up of 16 amino acids. Per germline, CDR1 DFQATT and CDR2 SNEGSKA (reference sequence). The V gene lost 6 bases and the J gene lost 2 bases, with 23 bases spanning the gap. CDR3 protein: CSAAFPGTAKTYEQYF. The DNA for the CDR3 is TGCAGTGCGGCATTCCCCGGGACTGCCAAAACCTACGAGCAGTACTTC.

There are a few counts of this clonotype. This sequence joins TRBV11-3 and TRBJ2-7, with 7 bases identical to TRBD1. The CDR3 loop spans 15 amino acids. Germline V gene sequence: CDR1 SGHNT, CDR2 YENEEA. The junction had 5 bases not matched to a gene; V was cut back by 0 bases and J by 3 bases. The CDR3 DNA is TGTGCCAGCAGCTTAGAATCACAGGGGAGCTACGAGCAGTACTTC. Encoded protein: CASSLESQGSYEQYF.

This clonotype was counted between two and nine times. The chain combines TRBV9 with TRBJ2-7; D is unclear. Germline CDR1 and CDR2: SGDLS and YYNGEE. The CDR3 spans 12 residues. V lost 4 bases and J 7 bases, leaving 12 bases between the germline ends. The CDR3 here is CASSSTAGEQYF. In DNA form, the CDR3 reads TGTGCCAGCAGCTCGACGGCTGGGGAGCAGTACTTC.

The genes are TRBV28 and TRBJ1-2; D may be TRBD1 (5 bases). The CDR3 length is 13 residues. CDR1 is MDHEN, CDR2 SYDVKM, per germline. V was trimmed by 5 bases and J by 5 bases, leaving 12 bases between them. CDR3 amino acids: CASSLGRYYGYTF. For the CDR3, the DNA is TGTGCCAGCAGTCTGGGGCGGTATTATGGCTACACCTTC.

This clonotype was found a few times. The chain is built from TRBV6-2 or TRBV6-3 and TRBJ2-1, with a possible D match to TRBD1 (5 bases). V was cut by 6 bases and J by 7 bases, with 10 bases left in between. The CDR3 is 12 amino acids. Per germline, CDR1 MNHEY and CDR2 SVGEGT. This chain's CDR3 is CASRQETNEQFF. The CDR3 DNA reads as TGTGCCAGCAGACAGGAGACGAATGAGCAGTTCTTC.

This clonotype was counted at least ten times. As DNA, the CDR3 is TGTGCCAGCAGCATCGGGACGCTCCCCGCGGGTAATGAAAAACTGTTTTTT. Protein sequence: CASSIGTLPAGNEKLFF. The rearrangement uses TRBV5-5 and TRBJ1-4; a weak D match, TRBD1 (5 bases). Trimming removed 4 bases at V and 4 bases at J, with 20 bases between. The CDR3 length is 17 residues. Germline CDR1 SGHKS, CDR2 YYEKEE (reference sequence).